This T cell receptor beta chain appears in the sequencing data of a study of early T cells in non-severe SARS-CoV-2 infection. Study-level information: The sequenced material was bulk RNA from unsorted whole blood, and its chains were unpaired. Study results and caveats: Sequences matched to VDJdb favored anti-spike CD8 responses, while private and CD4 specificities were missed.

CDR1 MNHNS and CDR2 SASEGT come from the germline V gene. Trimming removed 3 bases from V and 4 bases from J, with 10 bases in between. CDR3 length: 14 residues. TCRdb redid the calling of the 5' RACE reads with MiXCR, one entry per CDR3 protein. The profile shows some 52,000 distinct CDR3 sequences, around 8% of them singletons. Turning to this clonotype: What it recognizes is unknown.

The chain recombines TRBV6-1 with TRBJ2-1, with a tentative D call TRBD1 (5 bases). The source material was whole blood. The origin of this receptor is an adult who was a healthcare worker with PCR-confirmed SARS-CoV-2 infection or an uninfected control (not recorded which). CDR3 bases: TGTGCCAGCAGTGACAGGGCGACATACAATGAGCAGTTCTTC. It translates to CASSDRATYNEQFF.